The entry below describes one T cell receptor (beta chain). Under the authors' procedure: Estimation of nucleated cell counts was performed using reference gene primer amplification. Here immunoSEQ multiplex PCR was the method, and the copy in TCRdb shows in-frame clones only, minus some. Clone size and the V and J calls come from that table; the DNA yielded D and trimming. The repertoire has fewer than 300,000 clones, 70% to 90% of them found once; the top ten carry about 2.5%. These data originate in a study of blood T cell repertoires in COVID-19. Study-level information: Collection of acute and convalescent COVID-19 samples took place in the United States, Italy and Spain. Sources were T cells, B-cell-depleted T cells, or PBMCs; the material itself was cDNA or gDNA.

V was clipped by 6 bases and J by 5 bases; unmatched bases: 11. The germline CDR1 and CDR2 sequences are MDHEN and SYDVKM. The CDR3 is 15 amino acids. The chain combines TRBV28 with TRBJ2-5, with TRBD2 matching over 8 bases. The sample consisted of peripheral blood. This sequence originates from a woman between 45 and 65 years old with acute or convalescent COVID-19. The CDR3 DNA reads as TGTGCCAGCAGAGCCCCCTTAGCGGGAAGGGAGACCCAGTACTTC. Encoded protein: CASRAPLAGRETQYF.